Each of the 10 T cell receptor beta chains below was sequenced from the same sample in a study of OX40 agonist ivuxolimab in advanced cancers. The protocol was immunoSEQ multiplex PCR, while the TCRdb copy is restricted to in-frame clones and leaves out a portion. The sample holds approximately 35,000 clones, roughly 74% seen once. The sample in question was CD4+ or CD8+ T cells sorted from blood, obtained in a trial of the OX40 agonist ivuxolimab. The receptors shown here come from an adult with an advanced solid tumor such as melanoma, head and neck, liver or kidney cancer.

The J gene is TRBJ1-5, the V gene TRBV11-2, with D unclear. V lost 1 base and J 3 bases, leaving 13 bases between the germline ends. CDR1 and CDR2 (germline): SGHAT, FQNNGV. The CDR3 is made up of 16 amino acids. This CDR3 is CASSLGYTYSNQPQHF. The CDR3, as DNA: TGTGCCAGCAGCTTAGGGTATACTTACTCCAATCAGCCCCAGCATTTT.

The chain combines TRBV5-1 with TRBJ1-1, with D perhaps matching TRBD1 (5 bases). The CDR3 loop spans 16 amino acids. V was trimmed by 0 bases and J by 4 bases, leaving 16 bases between them. Germline V gene data show CDR1 as SGHRS and CDR2 as YFSETQ. This CDR3 is CASSLAGGSRSTEAFF. CDR3 nucleotides: TGCGCCAGCAGCTTGGCGGGGGGATCTAGAAGCACTGAAGCTTTCTTT.

This clone was recorded once. This chain joins TRBV6-1 and TRBJ1-1, with 8 nucleotides matching TRBD1. Germline V gives CDR1 MNHNS, CDR2 SASEGT. The CDR3 sequence is 14 residues long. J lost 0 bases, V lost 4 bases, and 1 base had no gene match. The CDR3 DNA is TGTGCCAGCAGTGGGGACAGGATGAACACTGAAGCTTTCTTT. It codes for CASSGDRMNTEAFF.

V and J are TRBV4-1 and TRBJ1-1, with a tentative D call TRBD1 (5 bases). The CDR3 is 15 amino acids. V lost 1 base to trimming and J lost 4 bases, with 13 bases between them. Germline lookup yields CDR1 MGHRA and CDR2 YSYEKL. In DNA form, the CDR3 reads TGCGCCAGCAGCCAAGGGTCCGGGGGATCCACTGAAGCTTTCTTT. It yields the protein CASSQGSGGSTEAFF.

This chain joins TRBV6-1 and TRBJ1-2; TRBD1 matches 9 bases. The CDR3 runs 15 residues. The V gene end was trimmed by 1 base and the J gene end by 4 bases; junction bases not matched to a gene: 4. Germline-derived CDR1 and CDR2 are MNHNS and SASEGT. In DNA form, the CDR3 reads TGTGCCAGCAGTGAAGATGGGACAGGGCTCTATGGCTACACCTTC. Residues: CASSEDGTGLYGYTF.

CDR3 sequence: CASSDPDRPSAGELFF. CDR3 in DNA: TGTGCCAGCAGTGACCCGGACAGGCCGAGCGCCGGGGAGCTGTTTTTT. This chain connects TRBV6-4 to TRBJ2-2; 7 bases are shared with TRBD1. Per the germline V gene, CDR1 is MRHNA and CDR2 is SNTAGT. The CDR3 loop spans 16 amino acids. The junction had 9 bases not matched to a gene; V was cut back by 2 bases and J by 6 bases.

The chain combines TRBV19 with TRBJ1-2, with a weak D call TRBD1 (5 bases). The CDR3 contains 12 residues. Germline-derived CDR1 and CDR2 are LNHDA and SQIVND (reference sequence). Trimming left V 5 bases short and J 4 bases short, with 8 bases between. In nucleotides, the CDR3 is TGTGCCAGTAGTGGGACGGTCTATGGCTACACCTTC. Its protein is CASSGTVYGYTF.

This sequence joins TRBV7-9 and TRBJ1-2; a weak D match, TRBD1 (5 bases). The CDR3 loop spans 16 amino acids. The V end lost 3 bases, the J end lost 8 bases, and 22 bases lay between the germline ends. CDR1 and CDR2 from the germline V gene are SEHNR and FQNEAQ (reference sequence). The CDR3 nucleotides are TGTGCCAGCAGCTTCGGGGGGACCAGTTTGGCAGGCGGCTACACCTTC. This encodes CASSFGGTSLAGGYTF.

Written as DNA, the CDR3 is TGTGCCAGCAGTTACTATATGCAACCCACCGGGGAGCTGTTTTTT. Its protein product is CASSYYMQPTGELFF. This sequence joins TRBV6-5 and TRBJ2-2; D gene ambiguous. The CDR3 length is 15 residues. Per germline, CDR1 MNHEY and CDR2 SVGAGI. Trimming left V 1 base short and J 4 bases short, with 10 bases between.

This clone counts as medium-sized (0.01 to 0.1%). The chain carries TRBV27 and TRBJ1-1; TRBD1 is a possible D gene (6 bases). CDR1 and CDR2 from the germline V gene are MNHEY and SMNVEV (reference sequence). This CDR3 contains 16 residues. Between the trimmed V and J ends, which lost 2 bases and 1 base, there was a span of 14 bases. DNA for the CDR3: TGTGCCAGCAGTTTAACTGCGGGCAGGGGGAACACTGAAGCTTTCTTT. As protein: CASSLTAGRGNTEAFF.